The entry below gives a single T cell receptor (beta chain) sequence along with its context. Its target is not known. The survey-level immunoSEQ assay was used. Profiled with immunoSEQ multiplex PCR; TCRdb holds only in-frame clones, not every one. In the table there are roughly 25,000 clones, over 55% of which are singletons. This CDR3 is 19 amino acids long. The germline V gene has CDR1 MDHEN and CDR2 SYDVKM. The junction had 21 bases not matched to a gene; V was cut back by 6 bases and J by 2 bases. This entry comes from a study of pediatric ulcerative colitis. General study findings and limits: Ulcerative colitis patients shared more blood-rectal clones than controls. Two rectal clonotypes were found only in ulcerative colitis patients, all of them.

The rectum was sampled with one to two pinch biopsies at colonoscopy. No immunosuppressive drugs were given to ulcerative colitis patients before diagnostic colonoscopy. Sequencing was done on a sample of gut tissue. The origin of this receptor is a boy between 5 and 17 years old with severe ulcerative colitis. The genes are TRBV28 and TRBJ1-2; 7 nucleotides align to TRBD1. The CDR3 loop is CASSLGGVGQATGNYGYTF. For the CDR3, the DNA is TGTGCCAGCAGCCTAGGGGGTGTTGGACAGGCCACAGGGAACTATGGCTACACCTTC.